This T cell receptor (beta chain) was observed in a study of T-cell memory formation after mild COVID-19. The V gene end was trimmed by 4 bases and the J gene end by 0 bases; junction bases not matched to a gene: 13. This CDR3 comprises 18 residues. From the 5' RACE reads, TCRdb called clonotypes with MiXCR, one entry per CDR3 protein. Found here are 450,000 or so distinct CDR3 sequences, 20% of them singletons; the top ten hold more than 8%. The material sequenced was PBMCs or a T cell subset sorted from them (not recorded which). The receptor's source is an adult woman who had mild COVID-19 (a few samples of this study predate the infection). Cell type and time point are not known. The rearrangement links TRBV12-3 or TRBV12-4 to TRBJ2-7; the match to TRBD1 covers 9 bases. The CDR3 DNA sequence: TGTGCCAGCAGTTCCCTCCCCGGGACAGGGTCGAGCTCCTACGAGCAGTACTTC. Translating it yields CASSSLPGTGSSSYEQYF.